These T cell receptor beta chains were read from a single sample in a study of regulatory T cells in long-lasting Graves disease. In TCRdb, the multiplex PCR reads were re-called with MiXCR into one record per CDR3 protein. The sample lists about 220,000 distinct CDR3 sequences; around 16% were seen once. The sequenced sample was peripheral blood mononuclear cells (PBMCs), obtained at new diagnosis, from a patient treated with antithyroid drugs. Receptors were obtained from a female donor with Graves disease. Each CDR3 is given with its conserved first and last residue. A D gene is named only where the DNA matches it firmly. Clone size appears in some rows only: once, few, many, or a class for an expanded clone.

D gene	V gene	CDR3 length	J gene	clone size	CDR3 protein	CDR3 DNA
TRBD1	TRBV9	19	TRBJ2-7	many	CASSVAGGQGPGGGYEQYF	TGTGCCAGCAGCGTCGCAGGGGGACAGGGGCCGGGAGGCGGGTACGAGCAGTACTTC
TRBD2	TRBV6-1	15	TRBJ2-1	NA	CASISGTSDYNEQFF	TGTGCCAGTATCTCCGGGACTAGCGATTACAATGAGCAGTTCTTC
NA	TRBV19	14	TRBJ1-2	many	CASSIQGPRRGYTF	TGTGCCAGTAGTATTCAGGGCCCGCGGCGGGGCTACACCTTC
NA	TRBV7-2	14	TRBJ1-1	NA	CASSLGRVNTEAFF	TGTGCCAGCAGCTTAGGCAGGGTGAACACTGAAGCTTTCTTT
NA	TRBV20-1	13	TRBJ1-4	many	CSAPAGANEKLFF	TGCAGTGCTCCCGCGGGTGCTAATGAAAAACTGTTTTTT
TRBD1	TRBV20-1	13	TRBJ2-7	NA	CSASGQGAREQYF	TGCAGTGCCTCGGGACAGGGGGCTCGGGAGCAGTACTTC
NA	TRBV12-3/TRBV12-4	14	TRBJ2-3	many	CASNKNSETDTQYF	TGTGCCAGCAACAAAAACTCGGAGACAGATACGCAGTATTTT
TRBD1	TRBV7-9	15	TRBJ1-4	many	CASSGQGNGEEKLFF	TGTGCCAGCAGCGGACAGGGGAATGGGGAAGAAAAACTGTTTTTT
NA	TRBV20-1	12	TRBJ2-3	few	CSASLPTDTQYF	TGCAGTGCTAGTTTACCCACAGATACGCAGTATTTT
NA	TRBV7-9	13	TRBJ2-3	many	CASSSSSTDTQYF	TGTGCCAGCAGTTCCTCTAGCACAGATACGCAGTATTTT